The 26 T cell receptor beta chains below were found in one sample sequenced in a study of T-cell memory formation after mild COVID-19. TCRdb re-analysed the 5' RACE reads in MiXCR, keeping a single row per CDR3 protein. The table shows 35,000 to 45,000 distinct CDR3 sequences, with 6% to 9.5% occurring only once. The sample consisted of PBMCs or a T cell subset sorted from them (not recorded which). The receptors come from a man younger than 35 who had mild COVID-19 (a few samples of this study predate the infection). Cell type and time point are not known.

This clonotype was seen at least ten times. This sequence joins TRBV6-2 or TRBV6-3 and TRBJ2-3, with D perhaps TRBD1 (5 bases). Germline V CDR1 and CDR2: MNHEY, SVGEGT. V was shortened by 2 bases and J by 8 bases, with 8 bases between the two germline ends. The CDR3 covers 12 residues. CDR3 DNA sequence: TGTGCCAGCAGTTACCTACAGGCTACGCAGTATTTT. Its protein is CASSYLQATQYF.

In this sample, this clonotype turned up a few times. The chain joins TRBV7-2 to TRBJ1-1; D call uncertain. Germline V gene lookup returns CDR1 SGHTA and CDR2 FQGNSA. V gave up 0 bases and J gave up 1 base, with 6 bases separating them. This CDR3 is built from 14 residues. The DNA of the CDR3 is TGTGCCAGCAGCTTAGCCCGGGCGAACACTGAAGCTTTCTTT. Amino acid sequence: CASSLARANTEAFF.

The chain has TRBV7-3 and TRBJ2-1; no clear D. The germline gives CDR1 SGHTA, CDR2 FQGTGA. The germline V and J ends were trimmed by 1 base and 9 bases, with 1 base remaining between them. The CDR3 is 10 amino acids. CDR3 nucleotides: TGTGCCAGCAGCTTAAGTGAGCAGTTCTTC. It codes for CASSLSEQFF.

This clonotype turned up a few times. The genes are TRBV21-1 and TRBJ2-6; TRBD1, the D gene given by the table, was not confirmed from the DNA. TRBV21-1 is designated a pseudogene. The CDR3 length is 17 residues. The CDR3, as DNA: TGTGCCAGCATCCGGGACAGGTCTTTCTCTGGGGCCAACGTCCTGACTTTC. This sequence encodes CASIRDRSFSGANVLTF.

The J gene is TRBJ2-2, the V gene TRBV7-2; TRBD1 matches at 7 bases. Germline lookup yields CDR1 SGHTA and CDR2 FQGNSA. The J segment lost 5 bases and the V segment lost 5 bases, leaving 8 bases of the junction unmatched. This CDR3 comprises 15 residues. This CDR3 reads CASSPYRGKTGELFF. In nucleotides, the CDR3 is TGTGCCAGCAGCCCGTACAGGGGAAAGACCGGGGAGCTGTTTTTT.

This clonotype has at least ten counts. The V call is TRBV6-2 or TRBV6-3, the J call TRBJ2-7, with D hard to call. The CDR3 loop spans 15 amino acids. Germline values: CDR1 MNHEY, CDR2 SVGEGT. Trimming cost V 2 bases and J 3 bases, with 14 bases left between them. CDR3 DNA: TGTGCCAGCAGTTACGGTTCTCGACTGGGCTACGAGCAGTACGTC. It specifies CASSYGSRLGYEQYV.

Only a few counts were recorded for this clonotype. The chain employs TRBV6-6 and TRBJ1-2; D uncertain. Germline V gives CDR1 MNHNY, CDR2 SVGAGI (reference sequence). The CDR3 is 12 amino acids. Trimming shortened V by 10 bases and J by 4 bases, and 13 bases separated the two germline ends. In nucleotides, the CDR3 is TGTGCCACCAAAGGATCGGTCTATGGCTACACCTTC. Amino acids: CATKGSVYGYTF.

The V and J genes are TRBV2 and TRBJ2-7, with D possibly TRBD1 on 6 matching bases. The V gene lost 4 bases and the J gene lost 2 bases, with 9 bases spanning the gap. CDR3 length: 13 residues. Germline CDR1 SNHLY, CDR2 FYNNEI. The DNA of the CDR3 is TGTGCCAGCAGTGGACAGGCCACCTACGAGCAGTACTTC. Translation: CASSGQATYEQYF.

This clonotype was counted many times. The J gene is TRBJ2-5, the V gene TRBV6-2 or TRBV6-3; TRBD2 matches 12 bases. Germline V gene lookup returns CDR1 MNHEY and CDR2 SVGEGT. The CDR3 is 15 amino acids. J lost 5 bases, V lost 6 bases, and 7 bases had no gene match. CDR3 sequence (DNA): TGTGCCAGCAGCCGCCGACTAGCGGGGGTGGAGACCCAGTACTTC. Its protein is CASSRRLAGVETQYF.

V and J are TRBV20-1 and TRBJ2-5, with TRBD2 identical over 9 bases. This CDR3 is 16 amino acids long. CDR1 DFQATT and CDR2 SNEGSKA come from the germline V gene (reference sequence). J was trimmed by 6 bases and V by 6 bases; bases with no gene match: 17. The CDR3 region is CSAGGRNSGGFQTQYF. The DNA of the CDR3 is TGCAGTGCCGGAGGCAGGAATAGCGGGGGCTTTCAGACCCAGTACTTC.

In its sample, this clonotype was seen a few times. V gene TRBV18 combines with J gene TRBJ2-1; 8 bases align to TRBD2. The germline CDR1 and CDR2 sequences are KGHSH and LQKENI. The trim removed 2 bases at V and 6 bases at J, leaving 6 bases unmatched. The CDR3 length is 15 residues. The CDR3: CASSPASGGVNEQFF. DNA for the CDR3: TGTGCCAGCTCACCAGCGAGCGGGGGTGTCAATGAGCAGTTCTTC.

In this sample, this clonotype turned up a few times. The chain is built from TRBV25-1 and TRBJ2-6; tentative D call: TRBD2 (5 bases). The CDR3 has 18 amino acids. Per the germline V gene, CDR1 is MGHDK and CDR2 is SYGVNS. Between the trimmed V and J ends, which lost 1 base and 4 bases, there was a span of 17 bases. CDR3 DNA: TGTGCCAGCAGTGAATTGTCCCACACGGGGTCAGGGGCCAACGTCCTGACTTTC. Its translation is CASSELSHTGSGANVLTF. The variable domain in full, completed from reference TRBV25-1 and TRBJ2-6, reads EADIYQTPRYLVIGTGKKITLECSQTMGHDKMYWYQQDPGMELHLIHYSYGVNSTEKGDLSSESTVSRIRTEHFPLTLESARPSHTSQYLCASSELSHTGSGANVLTFGAGSRLTVL.

This chain links TRBV5-1 with TRBJ1-5; 8 bases align to TRBD1. Losses at the gene ends were 2 bases for V and 6 bases for J; bases not matched to a gene: 4. The CDR3 consists of 14 residues. Germline assignment: CDR1 SGHRS and CDR2 YFSETQ. CDR3 DNA: TGCGCCAGCAGCTTCCAGGGGGCCGCTCAGCCCCAGCATTTT. This encodes CASSFQGAAQPQHF.

This clonotype qualifies as medium-sized. The gene calls are TRBV5-1 and TRBJ2-2; 7 bases line up with TRBD1. Germline V gives CDR1 SGHRS, CDR2 YFSETQ. The trim removed 4 bases at V and 1 base at J, leaving 4 bases unmatched. CDR3 length: 15 amino acids. CDR3 protein: CASSPRTGNTGELFF. CDR3 nucleotides: TGCGCCAGCAGCCCTCGGACAGGGAACACCGGGGAGCTGTTTTTT.

This chain connects TRBV6-2 or TRBV6-3 to TRBJ2-7; 9 bases fit TRBD1. Germline V gives CDR1 MNHEY, CDR2 SVGEGT. J lost 1 base, V lost 5 bases, and 6 bases had no gene match. This CDR3 comprises 15 residues. CDR3 region: CASSLTGGSSYEQYV. DNA of the CDR3: TGTGCCAGCAGTCTGACAGGGGGTAGTTCCTACGAGCAGTACGTC.

This clonotype was observed a few times. V is TRBV4-1 and J is TRBJ1-5; D is uncertain. CDR1 is MGHRA and CDR2 is YSYEKL in the germline V gene. The CDR3 spans 14 residues. V was cut by 4 bases and J by 0 bases, with 7 bases left in between. For the CDR3, the DNA is TGCGCCAGCAGCCCTTGGGTTAGCAATCAGCCCCAGCATTTT. This translates into CASSPWVSNQPQHF.

V gene TRBV6-5 combines with J gene TRBJ1-1; 9 bases align to TRBD1. The CDR3 runs to 15 residues. Per the germline V gene, CDR1 is MNHEY and CDR2 is SVGAGI. Losses at the gene ends were 6 bases for V and 4 bases for J; bases not matched to a gene: 9. CDR3 nucleotide sequence: TGTGCCAGCAGGAAGAGGACAGGGGTGGGCACTGAAGCTTTCTTT. It specifies CASRKRTGVGTEAFF.

This clonotype was counted only a few times. The rearrangement joins TRBV28 to TRBJ2-7; 8 nucleotides match TRBD1. The length of the CDR3 is 14 residues. V shed 6 bases and J 4 bases; nucleotides not matched to a gene: 8. The germline V gene has CDR1 MDHEN and CDR2 SYDVKM. Here the CDR3 reads CASSEGQESYEQYV. For the CDR3, the DNA is TGTGCCAGCAGCGAGGGACAGGAGTCGTACGAGCAGTACGTC.

This clonotype was counted ten times or more. The chain carries TRBV7-7 and TRBJ2-5; D may be TRBD1 or TRBD2 (5 bases each). The germline V gene has CDR1 SSHAT and CDR2 FNYEAQ (reference sequence). This CDR3 region has 16 residues. The ends were cut back, 2 bases at V and 5 bases at J, with 18 bases in the middle. The CDR3: CASSLRSTGTMETQYF. CDR3 nucleotide sequence: TGTGCCAGCAGCTTAAGGTCCACCGGGACGATGGAGACCCAGTACTTC.

This clonotype was found a few times. The chain couples TRBV10-3 to TRBJ2-3; the D gene is possibly TRBD1 (6 bases). The V end was cut by 7 bases, the J end by 2 bases, with 13 bases between. The CDR3 runs 14 residues. CDR1 ENHRY and CDR2 SYGVKD come from the germline V gene. The CDR3 loop reads CAITPDSFTDTQYF. CDR3 DNA sequence: TGTGCCATCACCCCGGACAGTTTCACAGATACGCAGTATTTT.

The table lists this clonotype with a few counts. V is TRBV6-4 and J is TRBJ1-5, with TRBD1 as a possible D gene (5 bases). Trimming took off 2 bases at V and 6 bases at J, with 8 bases between the two ends. Germline V CDR1 and CDR2: MRHNA, SNTAGT. CDR3 length equals 13 residues. CDR3 amino acids: CASSDEGIQPQHF. CDR3 DNA sequence: TGTGCCAGCAGTGACGAGGGGATTCAGCCCCAGCATTTT.

This clonotype is termed medium-sized. The rearrangement uses TRBV5-1 and TRBJ2-5; no firm D call. Trimming stripped 6 bases from V and 4 bases from J, with 19 bases between. The CDR3 spans 15 residues. CDR1 SGHRS and CDR2 YFSETQ come from the germline V gene. CDR3 protein: CASTEGRPSAETQYF. DNA of the CDR3: TGCGCCAGCACCGAAGGACGCCCGTCGGCAGAGACCCAGTACTTC.

The J gene is TRBJ2-1, the V gene TRBV5-6; 9 bases are a match to TRBD2. Per germline, CDR1 SGHDT and CDR2 YYEEEE. Trimming took 0 bases from V and 4 from J; bases not matched to a gene: 2. The CDR3 is 15 amino acids. The CDR3 region is CASSLVLAGYNEQFF. The CDR3 nucleotides read TGTGCCAGCAGCTTGGTTCTAGCGGGGTACAATGAGCAGTTCTTC.

The gene calls are TRBV29-1 and TRBJ1-2, with a weak D call TRBD1 (5 bases). The CDR3 contains 12 residues. Germline V gene lookup returns CDR1 SQVTM and CDR2 ANQGSEA. The V end lost 4 bases, the J end lost 8 bases, and 14 bases lay between the germline ends. Written as DNA, the CDR3 is TGCAGCGTTGTTGACAGATATAGGGGCTACACCTTC. This encodes CSVVDRYRGYTF.

This clonotype was seen more than once but under ten times. The J gene is TRBJ2-5, the V gene TRBV12-5, with D possibly being TRBD1 (6 bases). There are 13 residues in the CDR3. V was pared by 0 bases and J by 4 bases, with 6 bases between. CDR1 and CDR2 (germline): LGHNT, FRNRAP. As DNA, the CDR3 is TGTGCTAGTGGTTTGGTACAGGGAGAGACCCAGTACTTC. Residues: CASGLVQGETQYF.

This clonotype was recorded many times. This rearrangement joins TRBV13 to TRBJ2-5; a possible D gene is TRBD2 (5 bases). CDR1 and CDR2 from the germline V gene are PRHDT and FYEKMQ (reference sequence). The CDR3 length is 14 residues. V lost 9 bases and J lost 3, with 17 bases in between. CDR3 DNA sequence: TGTGCCAGGACCGAGGGAAGACATAAAGAGACCCAGTACTTC. This translates into CARTEGRHKETQYF.